Listed below are T cell receptor beta chains from one sample, sequenced in a study of vaccination effects on CD4 cells after COVID-19. The table came from immunoSEQ multiplex PCR; TCRdb's copy has only in-frame clones and leaves some out. Of roughly 54,000 clones listed, 76% were seen once; the top ten hold 5% to 6.5%. For these receptors, no antigen is known. The sample was CD4+ T cells from PBMCs cultured with HIV peptides, taken before COVID-19 vaccination. The receptor source for this set is a human donor who had a prior SARS-CoV-2 infection. Both conserved end residues are part of each CDR3. The D gene is left open where the match is weak. Clone size is shown for a subset of rows, as once, few, many or a class of expanded clone.

abundance	d_gene	j_gene	v_gene	CDR3aa	CDR3nt
NA	NA	TRBJ2-7	TRBV4-1	CASSQDERTYYEQYF	TGCGCCAGCAGCCAAGATGAAAGGACTTACTACGAGCAGTACTTC
NA	TRBD1	TRBJ2-7	TRBV4-2	CASSQARGSDEQYF	TGTGCCAGCAGCCAGGCCAGGGGGTCGGACGAGCAGTACTTC
NA	TRBD1	TRBJ1-5	TRBV2	CASTAWGTAYQPQHF	TGTGCCAGCACTGCTTGGGGGACAGCCTATCAGCCCCAGCATTTT
NA	NA	TRBJ2-5	TRBV12-3/TRBV12-4	CASSLTRETQYF	TGTGCCAGCAGTTTAACCCGAGAGACCCAGTACTTC
NA	NA	TRBJ2-7	TRBV3-1/TRBV3-2	CASSQGAHSSYEQYF	TGTGCCAGCAGCCAGGGGGCCCATAGCTCCTACGAGCAGTACTTC
NA	TRBD1	TRBJ1-2	TRBV6-5	CASSSGGYDYGYTF	TGTGCCAGCAGTTCAGGGGGGTACGACTATGGCTACACCTTC
NA	TRBD2	TRBJ2-7	TRBV6-6	CASSRRPGLAGDSYEQYF	TGTGCCAGCAGCCGACGCCCGGGACTAGCGGGAGATTCCTACGAGCAGTACTTC
NA	NA	TRBJ1-3	TRBV11-3	CASSPFSGVSGNTIYF	TGTGCCAGCAGCCCTTTCTCTGGAGTCTCTGGAAACACCATATATTTT
NA	NA	TRBJ1-1	TRBV9	CASSPFLEVNEAFF	TGTGCCAGCAGCCCCTTCTTGGAAGTAAACGAAGCTTTCTTT
NA	NA	TRBJ1-1	TRBV21-1	CASSKGADHSKNTEAFF	TGTGCCAGCAGCAAAGGAGCGGACCACTCGAAGAACACTGAAGCTTTCTTT
NA	NA	TRBJ1-5	TRBV5-8	CASRRGAHSNQPQHF	TGTGCCAGCAGAAGGGGGGCGCATAGCAATCAGCCCCAGCATTTT
few	TRBD1	TRBJ2-5	TRBV11-3	CASSLGQQGEGETQYF	TGTGCCAGCAGCTTAGGCCAACAGGGGGAAGGAGAGACCCAGTACTTC
NA	NA	TRBJ2-5	TRBV3-1/TRBV3-2	CASSQEFPYMETQYF	TGTGCCAGCAGCCAAGAATTCCCCTATATGGAGACCCAGTACTTC
NA	NA	TRBJ1-6	TRBV27	CASSYLGNSPLHF	TGTGCCAGCAGTTACCTCGGGAATTCACCCCTCCACTTT
once	NA	TRBJ1-1	TRBV9	CASSVDILGTEAFF	TGTGCCAGCAGCGTAGACATTTTGGGCACTGAAGCTTTCTTT
once	NA	TRBJ2-7	TRBV7-7	CASSPIGVNEQYF	TGTGCTAGCAGCCCCATAGGGGTGAACGAGCAGTACTTC
NA	NA	TRBJ2-1	TRBV5-1	CASSFSPEWEQFF	TGCGCCAGCAGCTTTTCCCCAGAATGGGAGCAGTTCTTC
NA	NA	TRBJ2-3	TRBV7-2	CASSMASGAADTQYF	TGTGCCAGCAGCATGGCATCGGGGGCGGCAGATACGCAGTATTTT
NA	TRBD1	TRBJ2-1	TRBV5-1	CASSLEGQHNEQFF	TGCGCCAGCAGCTTGGAGGGACAGCACAATGAGCAGTTCTTC
NA	NA	TRBJ1-6	TRBV7-3	CASSLMANSPLHF	TGTGCCAGCAGCTTAATGGCGAATTCACCCCTCCACTTT
NA	NA	TRBJ1-1	TRBV5-5	CASSFYRQILNTEAFF	TGTGCCAGCAGCTTTTACCGACAGATTTTGAACACTGAAGCTTTCTTT
NA	NA	TRBJ1-1	TRBV19	CASSGPMNTEAFF	TGTGCCAGTAGCGGGCCGATGAACACTGAAGCTTTCTTT
NA	TRBD1	TRBJ2-5	TRBV5-4	CASSGRTGGGETQYF	TGTGCCAGCAGCGGCCGGACAGGGGGCGGGGAGACCCAGTACTTC
NA	NA	TRBJ2-6	TRBV24-1	CATSDPSTGSGANVLTF	TGTGCCACCAGTGACCCCTCAACAGGGTCTGGGGCCAACGTCCTGACTTTC
NA	TRBD1	TRBJ2-5	TRBV5-6	CASGNRGQETQYF	TGTGCCAGCGGCAACAGGGGGCAAGAGACCCAGTACTTC
NA	TRBD1	TRBJ1-1	TRBV7-9	CASSLGDRVAFF	TGTGCCAGCAGCTTAGGAGACAGGGTGGCTTTCTTT
once	NA	TRBJ2-7	TRBV15	CATSSRDSAYEQYF	TGTGCCACCAGCAGCCGGGACTCGGCCTACGAGCAGTACTTC
NA	NA	TRBJ2-7	TRBV2	CASSVPASPYEQYF	TGTGCCAGCAGTGTCCCGGCCTCCCCCTACGAGCAGTACTTC
NA	NA	TRBJ2-7	TRBV7-9	CASSLAGGPSYEQYF	TGTGCCAGCAGCTTAGCTGGGGGGCCCTCCTACGAGCAGTACTTC
NA	TRBD2	TRBJ2-2	TRBV4-1	CASSQLLAGPGELFF	TGCGCCAGCAGCCAATTACTAGCGGGGCCCGGGGAGCTGTTTTTT
NA	NA	TRBJ1-6	TRBV27	CASRQLQTASNSPLHF	TGTGCCAGCAGACAACTACAGACAGCTTCAAATTCACCCCTCCACTTT
NA	NA	TRBJ1-2	TRBV5-1	CASSLQGRWGYTF	TGCGCCAGCAGCTTACAGGGACGTTGGGGCTACACCTTC
NA	NA	TRBJ1-1	TRBV6-2/TRBV6-3	CASSYQGRGTEAFF	TGTGCCAGCAGTTATCAGGGAAGAGGTACTGAAGCTTTCTTT
NA	NA	TRBJ1-2	TRBV2	CASSETRGAGYGYTF	TGTGCCAGCAGTGAAACGCGGGGGGCCGGCTATGGCTACACCTTC
NA	NA	TRBJ2-7	TRBV19	CASSIPGDSYEQYF	TGTGCCAGTAGTATTCCAGGGGACTCCTACGAGCAGTACTTC
NA	NA	TRBJ2-2	TRBV9	CASSVGSGVNTGELFF	TGTGCCAGCAGCGTAGGATCGGGCGTGAACACCGGGGAGCTGTTTTTT
NA	NA	TRBJ1-2	TRBV5-5	CASSFRGLYGYTF	TGTGCCAGCAGCTTCCGGGGACTTTATGGCTACACCTTC
NA	NA	TRBJ1-6	TRBV5-4	CASSFIRSSYNSPLHF	TGTGCCAGCAGCTTTATCCGGAGCTCCTATAATTCACCCCTCCACTTT
NA	NA	TRBJ2-6	TRBV2	CASRPGTLAGANVLTF	TGTGCCAGCAGGCCGGGGACACTGGCTGGGGCCAACGTCCTGACTTTC
once	NA	TRBJ1-5	TRBV15	CATSRAGNQPQHF	TGTGCCACCAGCAGAGCTGGAAATCAGCCCCAGCATTTT
NA	NA	TRBJ2-3	TRBV13	CASSLGAADTQYF	TGTGCCAGCAGCTTAGGGGCGGCAGATACGCAGTATTTT
NA	TRBD1	TRBJ2-7	TRBV12-5	CASGRPDRTYEQYF	TGTGCTAGTGGTAGACCGGACAGGACCTACGAGCAGTACTTC
NA	TRBD1	TRBJ1-6	TRBV6-5	CASSLDRANSPLHF	TGTGCCAGCAGTCTGGACAGGGCGAATTCACCCCTCCACTTT
NA	TRBD2	TRBJ2-3	TRBV7-6	CASSLNRAGVADTQYF	TGTGCCAGCAGCTTGAATCGGGCGGGAGTTGCTGATACGCAGTATTTT
NA	NA	TRBJ2-1	TRBV12-3/TRBV12-4	CASSLVATPRQFF	TGTGCCAGCAGTTTAGTCGCAACTCCAAGGCAGTTCTTC
NA	NA	TRBJ2-2	TRBV5-4	CASSTEGGRAGELFF	TGTGCCAGCAGCACCGAGGGGGGGCGGGCCGGGGAGCTGTTTTTT
NA	NA	TRBJ1-1	TRBV3-1/TRBV3-2	CASSQETALAEAFF	TGTGCCAGCAGCCAAGAGACAGCCTTAGCTGAAGCTTTCTTT
few	TRBD1	TRBJ2-2	TRBV2	CASRPGTGSAGELFF	TGTGCCAGCAGACCCGGGACAGGGAGCGCCGGGGAGCTGTTTTTT
NA	NA	TRBJ1-2	TRBV15	CATSRPDFWGSLLYGYTF	TGTGCCACCAGCAGACCGGACTTCTGGGGTTCTCTTCTCTATGGCTACACCTTC
NA	NA	TRBJ1-3	TRBV6-6	CASRLGSGNTIYF	TGTGCCAGCAGACTTGGCTCTGGAAACACCATATATTTT
NA	TRBD1	TRBJ1-1	TRBV5-1	CATRDSSLNTEAFF	TGCGCCACCCGGGACAGCTCCTTGAACACTGAAGCTTTCTTT